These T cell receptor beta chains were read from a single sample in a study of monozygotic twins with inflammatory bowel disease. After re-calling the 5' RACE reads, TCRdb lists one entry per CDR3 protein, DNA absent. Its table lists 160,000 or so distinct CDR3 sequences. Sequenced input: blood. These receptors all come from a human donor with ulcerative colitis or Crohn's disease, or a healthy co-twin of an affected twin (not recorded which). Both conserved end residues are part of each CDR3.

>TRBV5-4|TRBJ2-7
CASSVRDTSYEQYF
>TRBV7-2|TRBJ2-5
CASRPPGTGVETQYF
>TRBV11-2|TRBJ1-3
CASSLINSGNTIYF
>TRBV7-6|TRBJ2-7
CASSGSYEQYF
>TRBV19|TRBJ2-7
CASSTGQGRGEQYF
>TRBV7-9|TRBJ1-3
CASSLTPFPGNTIYF
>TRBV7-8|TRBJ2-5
CASRPLSTRDVETQYF
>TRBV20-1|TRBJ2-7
CSAREGGSSYEQYF
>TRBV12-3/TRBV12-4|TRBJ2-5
CASRSSVLKTQYF
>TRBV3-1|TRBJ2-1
CASSPPRTKRGYNEQFF
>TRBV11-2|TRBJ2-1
CASSLLLAGSGLYNEQFF
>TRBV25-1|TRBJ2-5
CASSEWSGQETQYF
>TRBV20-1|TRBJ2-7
CSARVSWLGTGEQYF
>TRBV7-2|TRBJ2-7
CASSAGLAGRYEQYF
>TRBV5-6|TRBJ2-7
CASSQGTSGRFYEQYF
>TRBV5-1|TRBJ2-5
CASSLEYQETQNF
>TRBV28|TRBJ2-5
CASSLSGTGDQETQYF
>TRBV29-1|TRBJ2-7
CSVEWVTGYREQYF
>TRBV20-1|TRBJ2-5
CSASRGSKFQETQYF
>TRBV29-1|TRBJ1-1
CSVEKGAGSISFF
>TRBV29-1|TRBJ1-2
CSVLTGGNGYTF
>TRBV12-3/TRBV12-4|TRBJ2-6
CASRLGQGVSGANVLTF
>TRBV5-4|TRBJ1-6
CASSLDRVHSPLHF
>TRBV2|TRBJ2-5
CASSMEGETQYF
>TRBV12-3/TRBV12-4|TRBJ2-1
CASSLYSGGANEQFF
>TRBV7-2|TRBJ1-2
CASTQRPNYGYTF
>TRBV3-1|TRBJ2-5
CASSQEGYGQTQYF
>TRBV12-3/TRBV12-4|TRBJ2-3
CASRTTGPRGTDTQYF
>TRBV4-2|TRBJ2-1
CASSQMAGGLIAQFF
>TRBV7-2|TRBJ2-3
CASSLVGSGEADTQYF
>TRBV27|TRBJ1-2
CASSLSAGTNYGYTF
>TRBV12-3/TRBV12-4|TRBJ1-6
CASSYGDRGSPLHF
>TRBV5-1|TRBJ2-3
CASSLAPGADTQYF
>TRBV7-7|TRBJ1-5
CASSPKWGSGGIEQWSNQPQHF
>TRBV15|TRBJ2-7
CATSTGEVGQYF
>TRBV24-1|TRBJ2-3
CAAGGTSTDTQYF
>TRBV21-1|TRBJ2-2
CASSARSGELFF
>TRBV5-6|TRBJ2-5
CASSRQEQETQYF
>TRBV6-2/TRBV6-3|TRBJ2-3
CASKPAGDNTDTQYF
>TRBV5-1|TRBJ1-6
CASSPFGQSSYNSPLHF
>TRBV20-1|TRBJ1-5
CSAIRGGFPYSNQPQHF
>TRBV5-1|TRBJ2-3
CASSLGVQGDDTQYF
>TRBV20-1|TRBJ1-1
CSARDLRGNTEAFF
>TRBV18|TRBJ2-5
CASSPRRDETQYF
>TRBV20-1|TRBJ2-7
CSAADPTSYEQYF
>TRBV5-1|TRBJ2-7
CASSFPPGTAPYEQYF
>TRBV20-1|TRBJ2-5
CSAPRDLQETQYF